The subject of this entry is one T cell receptor beta chain. The data stem from a study of T cell changes during pregnancy in multiple sclerosis. Germline loops: CDR1 MRHNA, CDR2 SNTAGT. V was shortened by 0 bases and J by 3 bases, with 12 bases between the two germline ends. The CDR3 covers 16 residues. Repertoires were generated with immunoSEQ multiplex PCR, while TCRdb's copy carries only in-frame clones and drops some. This table holds approximately 52,000 clones, approximately 85% found once. The specimen was CD4+ T cells from peripheral blood mononuclear cells, collected in the second trimester of pregnancy. J is TRBJ2-1 and V is TRBV6-4; D may be TRBD2 (6 bases). This TCR came from a female donor with multiple sclerosis, enrolled in a pregnancy study. CDR3 amino acids: CASSDSPGVIYNEQFF. The DNA of the CDR3 is TGTGCCAGCAGTGACTCCCCGGGAGTGATCTACAATGAGCAGTTCTTC.